Reported below is one TCR beta chain. This entry comes from a study of control samples from healthy donors and cancer patients. Germline CDR1 reads SGHDT; CDR2 reads YYEEEE. Trimming stripped 5 bases from V and 2 bases from J, with 8 bases between. The CDR3 has 13 residues. TCRdb's table, derived via immunoSEQ multiplex PCR, lists solely in-frame clones and lacks some. The sample carries 73,000 or so clones, roughly nine tenths recorded once. This TCR was recovered from a woman aged 45-59 years in good health. V gene TRBV5-6 combines with J gene TRBJ1-3; D call uncertain. Sequencing was carried out using blood. The CDR3 coding sequence is TGTGCCAGCAGAGGGTACACTGGAAACACCATATATTTT. Protein sequence: CASRGYTGNTIYF.